These 30 T cell receptor beta chains originate from one sample sequenced in a study of shared clonotypes between healthy human individuals (dated by TCRdb to the early 2020s). The library was built by means of the immunoSEQ multiplex PCR assay. TCRdb retrieved this table from immuneACCESS and kept in-frame rearrangements only. Not all clones are present; in checked studies, unresolved V genes account for under half, and no reason is known for the remainder. In this sample the table shows about 460,000 clones, roughly three quarters of which occur a single time. The ten largest clones represent about 12% of the sample. What was sequenced was PBMCs. These receptors were collected from a middle-aged woman in good health. Some clones in this sample may be carry-over from other donors' samples.

This sequence joins TRBV4-1 and TRBJ1-2, with TRBD1 matching over 9 bases. Losses at the gene ends were 4 bases for V and 5 bases for J; bases not matched to a gene: 8. The CDR3 covers 15 residues. Germline V gene data show CDR1 as MGHRA and CDR2 as YSYEKL. CDR3 sequence: CASSPRSTGGYGYTF. DNA for the CDR3: TGCGCCAGCAGCCCCAGGTCGACAGGGGGATATGGCTACACCTTC.

V gene TRBV19 combines with J gene TRBJ1-5, with a weak D call TRBD1 (5 bases). The V gene lost 5 bases and the J gene lost 0 bases, with 11 bases spanning the gap. Germline V gene lookup returns CDR1 LNHDA and CDR2 SQIVND (reference sequence). The CDR3 length is 15 residues. DNA for the CDR3: TGTGCCAGTAGTTCCAGGGCCTATAGCAATCAGCCCCAGCATTTT. Its translation: CASSSRAYSNQPQHF.

This chain uses TRBV28 with TRBJ1-5; TRBD1 aligns across 7 bases. The CDR3 sequence is 14 residues long. V shed 5 bases, J shed 4 bases, and the junction held 5 bases outside the gene matches. Germline V gene data show CDR1 as MDHEN and CDR2 as SYDVKM. The CDR3 spells CASSPPGQNQPQHF. The CDR3 DNA reads TGTGCCAGCAGTCCCCCGGGACAGAATCAGCCCCAGCATTTT.

Concerning this clone itself: Sequence at one end of the junction differs from germline and may be a read error. The gene calls are TRBV7-7 and TRBJ2-5; TRBD2 matches 7 bases. Germline values: CDR1 SSHAT, CDR2 FNYEAQ (reference sequence). The CDR3 is made up of 15 amino acids. The CDR3 protein is CASSLVPGLRGAQYF. The CDR3 bases are TGTGCTAGCAGCTTGGTACCGGGACTCCGGGGGGCCCAGTACTTC.

The gene calls are TRBV18 and TRBJ2-3, with 7 bases aligning to TRBD1. The CDR3 has 14 residues. Germline V gene data show CDR1 as KGHSH and CDR2 as LQKENI. V shed 1 base and J 5 bases; nucleotides not matched to a gene: 3. Written as DNA, the CDR3 is TGTGCCAGCTCACCACAGACAGGGCTAGATACGCAGTATTTT. It codes for CASSPQTGLDTQYF.

This clone has just a few counts. V is TRBV14 and J is TRBJ1-2; D is possibly TRBD1 (6 bases). Deletions cut 6 bases from V and 12 bases from J, with 20 bases between. This CDR3 contains 13 residues. CDR1 SGHDN and CDR2 FVKESK come from the germline V gene. The CDR3 DNA is TGTGCCAGCAGGGGCAGGGGCTTCGGCGGCCACACCTTC. Amino acid sequence: CASRGRGFGGHTF.

V usage is TRBV7-9 and J usage is TRBJ2-1; 10 nucleotides line up with TRBD2. V trimming: 5 bases; J trimming: 5 bases; junction bases outside the gene matches: 6. Germline values: CDR1 SEHNR, CDR2 FQNEAQ (reference sequence). This CDR3 has 15 residues. In nucleotides, the CDR3 is TGTGCCAGCAGCCCAAGCGGGAGGGCCCACAATGAGCAGTTCTTC. Its protein product is CASSPSGRAHNEQFF.

J is TRBJ2-7 and V is TRBV19; 9 bases align to TRBD1. V lost 3 bases and J lost 4; bases outside the gene matches: 13. Looked up from germline, CDR1 is LNHDA and CDR2 is SQIVND (reference sequence). This CDR3 comprises 17 residues. The CDR3 coding sequence is TGTGCCAGTAGTATTCGCTCAGGAGGGACAGGGAAGTACGAGCAGTACTTC. This gives the protein CASSIRSGGTGKYEQYF.

The V call is TRBV7-2, the J call TRBJ1-1, with 8 bases matching TRBD1. The V and J ends lost 1 base and 1 base, in that order; junction bases with no gene match: 2. The CDR3 has 15 residues. Germline V gene data show CDR1 as SGHTA and CDR2 as FQGNSA. CDR3 in amino acids: CASSLGGTGNTEAFF. The CDR3 nucleotides read TGTGCCAGCAGCTTAGGCGGGACAGGGAACACTGAAGCTTTCTTT.

To note about this clone: One base separates it from a far larger clone, so it is likely a read error. Other nucleotide sequences in the sample specify the same CDR3. V gene TRBV10-2 combines with J gene TRBJ2-6; D uncertain. Germline V gives CDR1 WSHSY, CDR2 SAAADI. The CDR3 loop spans 15 amino acids. V was pared by 6 bases and J by 0 bases, with 9 bases between. CDR3 nucleotide sequence: TGCGCCAGCAGCTGGGCCGACTCTGGGGCCAACGTCCTGACTTTC. Translation gives CASSWADSGANVLTF.

With respect to this clone: The junction differs from germline at one of its ends, possibly a read error. The gene calls are TRBV2 and TRBJ1-5; TRBD1 is a possible D gene (6 bases). Germline assignment: CDR1 SNHLY and CDR2 FYNNEI. This CDR3 has 14 residues. For the CDR3, the DNA is TGCGCCAGCAGGGCGGACAGCTACAATCAGCCCCAGCATTTT. This sequence encodes CASRADSYNQPQHF.

This clone was seen ten or more times. The rearrangement links TRBV18 to TRBJ2-7; 8 bases agree with TRBD1. The V gene end was trimmed by 7 bases and the J gene end by 8 bases; junction bases not matched to a gene: 10. The CDR3 covers 13 residues. Germline V gene sequence: CDR1 KGHSH, CDR2 LQKENI. This chain's CDR3 is CASLETGAGKQYF. Written as DNA, the CDR3 is TGTGCCAGCTTAGAGACAGGGGCTGGGAAGCAGTACTTC.

The chain carries TRBV7-9 and TRBJ2-1, with 7 positions matching TRBD2. Per the germline V gene, CDR1 is SEHNR and CDR2 is FQNEAQ (reference sequence). The CDR3 has 15 residues. J was trimmed by 4 bases and V by 5 bases; bases with no gene match: 8. In DNA, the CDR3 is TGTGCCAGCAGCATGGCGGGAGTAGTTTACAATGAGCAGTTCTTC. This codes for CASSMAGVVYNEQFF.

Comments on this clone: The same CDR3 can be traced to other DNA sequences in this sample. This rearrangement joins TRBV28 to TRBJ2-7; unclear D gene. The germline CDR1 and CDR2 sequences are MDHEN and SYDVKM. V was shortened by 3 bases and J by 7 bases, with 7 bases between the two germline ends. This CDR3 is built from 11 residues. CDR3: CASSLVGEQYF. The DNA for the CDR3 is TGTGCCAGCAGTTTGGTGGGGGAGCAGTACTTC.

This chain connects TRBV18 to TRBJ2-5, with 7 nucleotides matching TRBD2. This CDR3 contains 16 residues. V was clipped by 0 bases and J by 3 bases; unmatched bases: 7. The germline V gene encodes CDR1 KGHSH and CDR2 LQKENI. CDR3 sequence (DNA): TGTGCCAGCTCACCACCGACCGGGGGGAGAGAAGAGACCCAGTACTTC. Translated: CASSPPTGGREETQYF. The full variable domain, completed using reference TRBV18 and TRBJ2-5, is NAGVMQNPRHLVRRRGQEARLRCSPMKGHSHVYWYRQLPEEGLKFMVYLQKENIIDESGMPKERFSAEFPKEGPSILRIQQVVRGDSAAYFCASSPPTGGREETQYFGPGTRLLVL.

The chain carries TRBV7-9 and TRBJ1-2, with D tentatively TRBD1 (6 bases). Trimming removed 5 bases from V and 2 bases from J, with 15 bases in between. Germline lookup yields CDR1 SEHNR and CDR2 FQNEAQ (reference sequence). The CDR3 sequence is 15 residues long. The CDR3 nucleotides read TGTGCCAGCAGCAAAGGACAGTCTTCCAACTATGGCTACACCTTC. It is translated as CASSKGQSSNYGYTF.

V gene TRBV5-4 combines with J gene TRBJ2-7, with D perhaps TRBD1 or TRBD2 (7 bases each). The ends were cut back, 4 bases at V and 5 bases at J, with 19 bases in the middle. The CDR3 has 15 residues. Germline V lookup: CDR1 SGHNT, CDR2 YYREEE (reference sequence). Written as DNA, the CDR3 is TGTGCCAGCAGCCCAGGGGGGGCCTTAGAGGACGAGCAGTACTTC. Amino acids: CASSPGGALEDEQYF.

This chain links TRBV4-1 with TRBJ2-7; 13 bases are a match to TRBD2. With V trimmed by 5 bases and J by 3 bases, 4 bases remained unmatched. The length of the CDR3 is 15 residues. CDR1 and CDR2 from the germline V gene are MGHRA and YSYEKL. The CDR3 sequence: CASSKWTSGSYEQYF. The CDR3 coding sequence is TGCGCCAGCAGCAAATGGACTAGCGGGAGCTACGAGCAGTACTTC.

The DNA of the CDR3 is TGTGCCAGCAGCTCAGTAGGGGGGGGACTCCCGAACTTAGAGGTTACGCAGTATTTT. Translating gives CASSSVGGGLPNLEVTQYF. This chain uses TRBV7-9 with TRBJ2-3, with D perhaps TRBD2 (7 bases). The CDR3 has 19 residues. Trimming pared 4 bases from V and 8 bases from J, leaving 31 bases between. Germline CDR1 and CDR2: SEHNR and FQNEAQ (reference sequence).

This clone was detected once. This rearrangement joins TRBV19 to TRBJ2-7, with D possibly being TRBD2 (6 bases). Trimming took 5 bases from V and 4 from J, leaving 15 bases between them. CDR1 LNHDA and CDR2 SQIVND come from the germline V gene (reference sequence). There are 14 residues in the CDR3. CDR3 nucleotide sequence: TGTGCCAGTAGTGTGGGTGCGGGAAGATACGAGCAGTACTTC. This codes for CASSVGAGRYEQYF.

The V gene is TRBV9, the J gene TRBJ1-5; 7 bases agree with TRBD1. The CDR3 consists of 15 residues. V shed 5 bases and J 5 bases; nucleotides not matched to a gene: 10. The germline CDR1 and CDR2 sequences are SGDLS and YYNGEE. This CDR3 reads CASRLTGEGDQPQHF. The CDR3 DNA follows: TGTGCCAGCAGGTTAACAGGGGAGGGTGATCAGCCCCAGCATTTT.

The chain uses TRBV27 and TRBJ2-4; 7 bases are shared with TRBD1. The CDR3 covers 14 residues. Germline V gene data show CDR1 as MNHEY and CDR2 as SMNVEV (reference sequence). Trimming removed 4 bases from V and 4 bases from J; junction bases left unmatched: 4. Here the CDR3 reads CASSSTGAKNIQYF. CDR3 nucleotide sequence: TGTGCCAGCAGTTCTACAGGGGCAAAAAACATTCAGTACTTC.

The chain links TRBV7-2 to TRBJ1-1; D is ambiguous. Per the germline V gene, CDR1 is SGHTA and CDR2 is FQGNSA. Trimming left V 1 base short and J 3 bases short, with 6 bases between. There are 13 residues in the CDR3. The DNA of the CDR3 is TGTGCCAGCAGCTTAGGGGAGTACACTGAAGCTTTCTTT. Encoded protein: CASSLGEYTEAFF.

The genes are TRBV4-2 and TRBJ1-2; D gene uncertain. Germline values: CDR1 LGHNA, CDR2 YNFKEQ. This CDR3 has 14 residues. The V gene lost 4 bases and the J gene lost 11 bases, with 20 bases spanning the gap. The chain's CDR3 is CASSPVLATLSYTF. Here the CDR3 DNA reads TGTGCCAGCAGCCCCGTCCTTGCCACCCTATCGTACACCTTC.

The chain links TRBV19 to TRBJ1-2; TRBD1 is a possible D gene (5 bases). Germline V gene data show CDR1 as LNHDA and CDR2 as SQIVND (reference sequence). There are 16 residues in the CDR3. Trimming shortened V by 5 bases and J by 6 bases, and 22 bases separated the two germline ends. This CDR3 reads CASSGGDLIRSDGYTF. The CDR3 DNA follows: TGTGCCAGTAGTGGGGGAGATCTTATTAGGTCGGATGGCTACACCTTC.

The V and J genes are TRBV6-1 and TRBJ1-1; D unclear. The V and J ends lost 6 bases and 4 bases respectively, with 15 bases between them. CDR1 is MNHNS, CDR2 SASEGT, per germline. The CDR3 totals 14 residues. The DNA for the CDR3 is TGTGCCAGCAGGCCAGGACGTTTAGGCACTGAAGCTTTCTTT. It yields the protein CASRPGRLGTEAFF.

The chain links TRBV18 to TRBJ1-1; 7 bases match TRBD1. V lost 3 bases and J lost 4; bases outside the gene matches: 5. The length of the CDR3 is 14 residues. CDR1 is KGHSH, CDR2 LQKENI, per germline. CDR3 protein: CASSPRTGSTEAFF. The CDR3 bases are TGTGCCAGCTCACCCCGGACAGGATCCACTGAAGCTTTCTTT.

The CDR3 coding sequence is TGTGCCAGCAGCATAGGGACAGGGGGCCCCAGTCCCCAGTACTTC. It specifies CASSIGTGGPSPQYF. The chain has TRBV28 and TRBJ2-5; 12 positions match TRBD1. The CDR3 has 15 residues. The junction had 11 bases not matched to a gene; V was cut back by 6 bases and J by 9 bases. CDR1 is MDHEN, CDR2 SYDVKM, per germline.

Remarks on this clone: This probably arose from a read error, given a far larger clone one base away. The rearrangement uses TRBV30 and TRBJ1-2, with D perhaps TRBD1 (5 bases). Germline CDR1 reads GTSNPN; CDR2 reads SVGIG (reference sequence). This CDR3 is 11 amino acids long. V lost 4 bases and J 4 bases, leaving 7 bases between the germline ends. The CDR3 nucleotides read TGTGCCTGGACGGGGCTCTATGGCTACACCTTC. As protein: CAWTGLYGYTF.

V and J are TRBV7-3 and TRBJ2-3; D is uncertain. Germline V gives CDR1 SGHTA, CDR2 FQGTGA. This CDR3 has 14 residues. Between the trimmed V and J ends, which lost 5 bases and 2 bases, there was a span of 11 bases. The CDR3 sequence is CASSIGPHTDTQYF. DNA of the CDR3: TGTGCCAGCAGCATCGGGCCACACACAGATACGCAGTATTTT.